The present TCR beta chain was sequenced within a study of blood T cell repertoires in COVID-19 (dated by TCRdb to 2018 to 2021). The study in broad terms: The collaborator samples originated in the United States, Italy and Spain and spanned the acute and convalescent phases of COVID-19. The dataset comprised deeply sampled blood TCRbeta repertoires from subjects exposed to, actively infected with, or recovered from COVID-19. A freely available public database, intended as a resource for researchers studying the immune response to SARS-CoV-2, is where the repertoires were released. Where available, HLA class I and class II types were obtained from metadata supplied by the sample provider rather than from assay-based typing. Nearly every sample came with metadata listing a de-identified subject ID, COVID-19 status, age in years and sex. Samples were obtained from the ongoing ImmuneRACE study (first 160 participants) and from 950 to 1,500 subjects provided by 6 global collaborators. The prospective study material was composed of cDNA or gDNA derived from T cells, B-cell-depleted T cells, or PBMCs. Findings and caveats that apply to the study as a whole: The quantity of clinical and demographic metadata differed by source and by participant and was supplied without curation.

Trimming leaves V shorter by 8 bases and J shorter by 4 bases, with the junction holding 7 bases beyond the gene matches. Taken from cysteine to phenylalanine, the CDR3 has 16 residues. Only the CDR3 DNA stays, 48 bases, in frame from base 1. CDR1 and CDR2 (MGHDK, SYGVNS) derive from the germline V gene. TCRbeta CDR3 regions were amplified from genomic DNA by means of the immunoSEQ Assay, a bias-controlled multiplex PCR. Concerning the study's data processing: The number of nucleated cells in each sample was estimated by amplification of reference gene primers within the assay. To quantify the absolute abundance of each unique TCRbeta CDR3 rearrangement, sequence reads were collapsed and filtered. Productive Simpson clonality was computed per sample as the square root of Simpson's diversity index over productive rearrangements. The table comes from immuneACCESS by way of TCRdb, which keeps in-frame sequences with V and J called. Part of the clones is missing from these tables; in studies checked, under half for an unresolved V gene and the rest for unknown reasons. D and trimming were read from the DNA, whereas the V and J calls and clone size are those reported in that table. This sample is represented by some 87,000 clones; around four fifths of them were singletons. The ten largest clones add up to over 30% of the sample.

Concerning this clone itself: Its antigen is still unknown. Base qualities are missing; no much larger clone stands one base away.

The collaborating institutions used their own protocols to collect whole blood in K2EDTA tubes. For TCRbeta analysis, collaborators shipped samples as frozen whole blood, isolated PBMCs, or DNA extracted from either of those sample types. The sample comprised peripheral blood. The rearranged chain carries TRBV25-1 and TRBJ2-1; 14 central nucleotides agree with TRBD2. This clonotype was sampled from a man older than 75 with active or convalescent COVID-19. The DNA is as follows: TGTGCCAGCTTGGGGACTAGCGGGAGTCGGTACAATGAGCAGTTCTTC. It codes for CASLGTSGSRYNEQFF.